This record concerns one TCR beta chain sequence. Antigen: not known. This record belongs to a study of CD8 T cells in ankylosing spondylitis. General observations from the study: A motif of under 10 highly homologous TCR beta variants was seen as apparently characteristic of ankylosing spondylitis blood.

TCRdb independently ran MiXCR on the 5' RACE reads; one entry per CDR3 protein. This table has roughly 700,000 distinct CDR3 sequences, over 15% appearing once. The specimen sequenced was blood, either unsorted or a sorted T cell fraction (not recorded which). This clonotype was sampled from a male donor with ankylosing spondylitis.

CDR3 loop: CASSLWVRTPSMDEQFF. In DNA, the CDR3 is TGCGCCAGCAGCTTGTGGGTCAGGACGCCCAGTATGGACGAGCAGTTCTTC. The chain has TRBV5-1 and TRBJ2-1, with no clear D. V shed 1 base and J shed 10 bases, with 24 bases lying between them. The CDR3 has 17 residues. The germline gives CDR1 SGHRS, CDR2 YFSETQ. Filled out from reference TRBV5-1 and TRBJ2-1, the complete variable domain reads KAGVTQTPRYLIKTRGQQVTLSCSPISGHRSVSWYQQTPGQGLQFLFEYFSETQRNKGNFPGRFSGRQFSNSRSEMNVSTLELGDSALYLCASSLWVRTPSMDEQFFGPGTRLTVL.